The sample holds many counts of the clone carrying this TCR beta chain. The antigen is undetermined. The sample originates from a study of CD8 T cells in ankylosing spondylitis. A single record per CDR3 protein comes from TCRdb applying MiXCR to the 5' RACE reads. The repertoire consists of around 32,000 distinct CDR3 sequences, with approximately 7.1% occurring once and the leading ten covering about 10%. Study-wide points: Disease-associated clones were reportedly significantly overrepresented in matched ankylosing spondylitis synovial fluid.

The germline V gene encodes CDR1 DFQATT and CDR2 SNEGSKA (reference sequence). CDR3 length: 12 residues. The ends were cut back, 6 bases at V and 3 bases at J, with 12 bases in the middle. Sequences were obtained from blood, either unsorted or a sorted T cell fraction (not recorded which). This sequence originates from a male donor with ankylosing spondylitis or in good health (not recorded which). The chain joins TRBV20-1 to TRBJ2-7, with D hard to call. The CDR3 DNA sequence: TGCAGTGCAGCCGGATTGTTCTACGAGCAGTACTTC. This sequence encodes CSAAGLFYEQYF.